This is a list of T cell receptor beta chains from one sample in a study of blood T cell repertoires in COVID-19. Assay used: immunoSEQ multiplex PCR; TCRdb lists only in-frame clones, some missing. Here the sample spans about 35,000 clones, roughly 80% being singletons. The sequencing sample was made of peripheral blood. These receptors all stem from a man in his 60s in a cohort sampled during active COVID-19. CDR3s include the opening cysteine and the closing phenylalanine or tryptophan. Each record gives: J gene, clone size, V gene, D gene, CDR3 protein, CDR3 DNA. A D gene is named only where the DNA matches it firmly. Clone size is shown for a subset of rows, as once, few, many or a class of expanded clone.

TRBJ1-2 NA TRBV19 NA CASMAGGANYGYTF TGTGCCAGTATGGCTGGGGGGGCTAACTATGGCTACACCTTC
TRBJ1-2 NA TRBV15 TRBD1 CATSRRTGFNYGYTF TGTGCCACCAGCCGAAGGACAGGGTTTAACTATGGCTACACCTTC
TRBJ1-4 NA TRBV5-4 NA CASSLDPQITNEKLFF TGTGCCAGCAGCCTGGACCCACAGATAACTAATGAAAAACTGTTTTTT
TRBJ1-1 NA TRBV6-5 NA CASSFTSGDTEAFF TGTGCCAGCAGTTTCACCAGCGGGGACACTGAAGCTTTCTTT
TRBJ2-1 NA TRBV4-1 NA CASSQDPLAPNEQFF TGCGCCAGCAGCCAAGATCCGCTAGCCCCCAATGAGCAGTTCTTC
TRBJ2-1 NA TRBV6-4 TRBD1 CASSLSTGTGPDNEQFF TGTGCCAGCAGCCTATCTACCGGGACAGGGCCCGACAATGAGCAGTTCTTC
TRBJ2-3 NA TRBV7-2 TRBD1 CASEQGVTDTQYF TGTGCCAGTGAACAGGGGGTCACAGATACGCAGTATTTT
TRBJ1-3 few TRBV7-2 NA CASSLGHRAGGNTIYF TGTGCCAGCAGCTTGGGGCATCGGGCTGGGGGAAACACCATATATTTT
TRBJ2-2 NA TRBV6-5 NA CASSYSPRSTGELFF TGTGCCAGCAGTTACTCCCCCAGATCCACCGGGGAGCTGTTTTTT
TRBJ1-2 NA TRBV12-3/TRBV12-4 NA CASSPDTHYTF TGTGCCAGCAGTCCCGACACCCACTACACCTTC
TRBJ2-6 NA TRBV4-3 NA CASSQDRYSGANVLTF TGCGCCAGCAGCCAAGATCGTTACTCTGGGGCCAACGTCCTGACTTTC
TRBJ1-1 NA TRBV7-9 TRBD1 CASSSGQGGAFF TGTGCCAGCAGCTCCGGACAGGGAGGCGCTTTCTTT
TRBJ1-3 NA TRBV6-5 NA CASIEGGFSGNTIYF TGTGCCAGCATCGAAGGAGGATTCTCTGGAAACACCATATATTTT
TRBJ1-2 NA TRBV29-1 NA CSVVEAGVGGYTF TGCAGCGTCGTAGAGGCGGGTGTAGGGGGCTACACCTTC
TRBJ1-3 few TRBV4-3 NA CASSQQTGLGNTIYF TGCGCCAGCAGCCAACAAACAGGGCTTGGAAACACCATATATTTT
TRBJ1-1 NA TRBV5-1 NA CASSPQSQQGMNTEAFF TGCGCCAGCAGCCCCCAATCCCAACAGGGAATGAACACTGAAGCTTTCTTT
TRBJ1-2 NA TRBV5-1 TRBD1 CASSTGTGDGYTF TGCGCCAGCAGCACAGGGACAGGGGATGGCTACACCTTC
TRBJ2-7 NA TRBV3-1/TRBV3-2 TRBD1 CASSQGGTVFHYEQYF TGTGCCAGCAGCCAAGGAGGGACAGTTTTTCACTACGAGCAGTACTTC
TRBJ1-6 NA TRBV7-9 NA CASSGWTSNSPLHF TGTGCCAGCAGCGGATGGACAAGTAATTCACCCCTCCACTTT
TRBJ1-2 NA TRBV28 TRBD1 CASSSWTGPSYGYTF TGTGCCAGCAGTTCCTGGACAGGGCCGTCCTATGGCTACACCTTC
TRBJ1-6 NA TRBV11-2 NA CASSLVMGRSPLHF TGTGCCAGCAGCTTAGTAATGGGGCGGTCACCCCTCCACTTT
TRBJ1-5 NA TRBV6-2/TRBV6-3 NA CASSYERLSNQPQHF TGTGCCAGCAGTTACGAGCGGCTCAGCAATCAGCCCCAGCATTTT
TRBJ2-4 NA TRBV11-2 TRBD2 CASSFLAGGLSKNIQYF TGTGCCAGCAGCTTTCTAGCGGGAGGGCTATCCAAAAACATTCAGTACTTC
TRBJ2-2 NA TRBV27 NA CASGWITEIGELFF TGTGCCAGCGGCTGGATAACAGAGATCGGGGAGCTGTTTTTT
TRBJ1-1 few TRBV7-2 NA CASSAYGQLEAFF TGTGCCAGCAGCGCCTACGGACAGCTCGAAGCTTTCTTT
TRBJ2-1 NA TRBV7-8 TRBD2 CASSPTLAGWSNEQFF TGTGCCAGCAGCCCCACTTTAGCGGGATGGTCCAATGAGCAGTTCTTC
TRBJ2-6 NA TRBV29-1 NA CSVVPYANVLTF TGCAGCGTTGTCCCCTACGCCAACGTCCTGACTTTC
TRBJ2-6 NA TRBV5-1 NA CASSWSSGANVLTF TGCGCCAGCAGCTGGAGCTCTGGGGCCAACGTCCTGACTTTC
TRBJ1-1 medium-sized TRBV6-5 TRBD1 CASSSPPTGLNTEAFF TGTGCCAGCAGTTCTCCTCCGACAGGGCTAAACACTGAAGCTTTCTTT
TRBJ1-2 few TRBV5-1 NA CASSLRVGYGYTF TGCGCCAGCAGCCTCAGGGTCGGCTATGGCTACACCTTC
TRBJ2-5 NA TRBV5-6 NA CASSFSETQYF TGTGCCAGCAGCTTTTCGGAGACCCAGTACTTC
TRBJ1-6 NA TRBV7-2 NA CASSLVGEGGSPLHF TGTGCCAGCAGCTTAGTTGGGGAAGGAGGTTCACCCCTCCACTTT
TRBJ1-5 NA TRBV2 TRBD1 CASSWGTGGLGNQPQHF TGTGCCAGCAGCTGGGGGACAGGGGGCTTGGGTAATCAGCCCCAGCATTTT
TRBJ2-7 NA TRBV7-9 TRBD1 CASSGETGGLYEQYF TGTGCCAGCAGCGGTGAGACAGGGGGCCTCTACGAGCAGTACTTC